What follows are 18 T cell receptor beta chains derived from one specimen sequenced in a study of T cells in narcolepsy. The protocol was immunoSEQ multiplex PCR, while the TCRdb copy is restricted to in-frame clones and leaves out a portion. The sample yields tens of thousands of clones, approximately 80% seen once. The sample comprised CD45RA- memory CD4+ T cells from PBMCs. These receptors were collected from a human donor with narcolepsy.

This chain uses TRBV20-1 with TRBJ2-5; 9 bases map to TRBD1. Looked up from germline, CDR1 is DFQATT and CDR2 is SNEGSKA (reference sequence). This CDR3 region has 11 residues. J lost 5 bases, V lost 5 bases, and 0 bases had no gene match. CDR3 bases: TGCAGTGCTGACAGGGGGGAGACCCAGTACTTC. Residues: CSADRGETQYF.

The V gene is TRBV4-2, the J gene TRBJ1-3, with TRBD1 matching over 9 bases. Germline V lookup: CDR1 LGHNA, CDR2 YNFKEQ. The V and J ends lost 3 bases and 0 bases, in that order; junction bases with no gene match: 3. The CDR3 contains 16 residues. In DNA, the CDR3 is TGTGCCAGCAGCCAGGACAGGGGAAACTCTGGAAACACCATATATTTT. The encoded protein is CASSQDRGNSGNTIYF.

This clone was recorded only once. V usage is TRBV5-1 and J usage is TRBJ1-1; D remains unclear. The V gene's germline CDR1 is SGHRS and CDR2 YFSETQ. The V end was cut by 1 base, the J end by 0 bases, with 7 bases between. CDR3 size: 14 residues. The CDR3 DNA is TGCGCCAGCAGCTTGCAGGCTGTGAACACTGAAGCTTTCTTT. Residues: CASSLQAVNTEAFF.

This clone was detected a few times. For the CDR3, the DNA is TGCGCCAGCAGCTTGGGGTCGGGACTACTATACAATGAGCAGTTCTTC. Translated: CASSLGSGLLYNEQFF. The chain carries TRBV5-1 and TRBJ2-1; 7 bases map to TRBD2. The trim removed 0 bases at V and 4 bases at J, leaving 7 bases unmatched. CDR1 and CDR2 (germline): SGHRS, YFSETQ. This CDR3 comprises 16 residues.

This chain links TRBV18 with TRBJ1-6; the match to TRBD1 covers 10 bases. Looked up from germline, CDR1 is KGHSH and CDR2 is LQKENI. There are 17 residues in the CDR3. V lost 2 bases and J lost 7; bases outside the gene matches: 8. The CDR3 sequence: CASSPIPGQGINSPLHF. CDR3 bases: TGTGCCAGCTCACCAATTCCGGGACAGGGGATCAATTCACCCCTCCACTTT.

As for this clone: At one of its ends the junction is not consistent with the germline gene, which may arise from a read error. Other DNA sequences from this sample encode an identical CDR3 as well. V gene TRBV27 combines with J gene TRBJ2-7; a possible D gene is TRBD1 (6 bases). The CDR3 consists of 14 residues. Germline values: CDR1 MNHEY, CDR2 SMNVEV (reference sequence). The CDR3 region is CASSTKSGAREQYF. CDR3 coding DNA: TGCGCCAGCAGTACCAAGTCAGGGGCTCGGGAGCAGTACTTC.

The V gene is TRBV5-1, the J gene TRBJ2-5; TRBD1 matches at 10 bases. Germline V gives CDR1 SGHRS, CDR2 YFSETQ. V lost 4 bases, J lost 5 bases, and 14 bases stayed unmatched. This CDR3 has 17 residues. The CDR3 sequence: CASSRGQGSSSRETQYF. CDR3 bases: TGCGCCAGCAGCCGGGGACAGGGGTCTTCGAGCAGGGAGACCCAGTACTTC.

The gene calls are TRBV5-1 and TRBJ2-6, with D unresolved. The germline V and J ends were trimmed by 0 bases and 0 bases, with 7 bases remaining between them. The CDR3 extends over 16 amino acids. The V gene's germline CDR1 is SGHRS and CDR2 YFSETQ. This CDR3 is CASSLDSSSGANVLTF. In DNA form, the CDR3 reads TGCGCCAGCAGCTTGGACTCGAGCTCTGGGGCCAACGTCCTGACTTTC.

The chain has TRBV30 and TRBJ2-5; D is ambiguous. V was trimmed by 3 bases and J by 6 bases, leaving 14 bases between them. The CDR3 extends over 13 amino acids. Germline V gene lookup returns CDR1 GTSNPN and CDR2 SVGIG (reference sequence). CDR3 DNA sequence: TGTGCCTGGAGCGTCGAGGAAGGAAAGACCCAGTACTTC. As protein: CAWSVEEGKTQYF.

The CDR3 is CASSVDRSTEAFF. The CDR3 bases are TGTGCCAGCAGCGTGGACAGGTCCACTGAAGCTTTCTTT. V is TRBV11-3 and J is TRBJ1-1; 7 bases are a match to TRBD1. V lost 5 bases, J lost 4 bases, and 4 bases stayed unmatched. This CDR3 spans 13 amino acids. Looked up from germline, CDR1 is SGHNT and CDR2 is YENEEA.

The V and J genes are TRBV10-3 and TRBJ2-7; TRBD2 agrees at 13 bases. Per germline, CDR1 ENHRY and CDR2 SYGVKD. With V trimmed by 5 bases and J by 1 base, 2 bases remained unmatched. CDR3 size: 15 residues. The CDR3 here is CAISWTSGGSYEQYF. The CDR3 region has the DNA TGTGCCATCAGTTGGACTAGCGGGGGATCCTACGAGCAGTACTTC.

This clone was observed a few times. This chain joins TRBV29-1 and TRBJ2-5; D ambiguous. The J call may be wrong; the DNA end is better matched by TRBJ2-7. The CDR3 sequence is 12 residues long. The germline V gene encodes CDR1 SQVTM and CDR2 ANQGSEA. DNA for the CDR3: TGCAGCGTTGAAGGAGTAAGCTACGAGCAGTACTTC. The encoded protein is CSVEGVSYEQYF.

V is TRBV18 and J is TRBJ1-2; 7 bases map to TRBD1. Trimming took 5 bases from V and 4 from J; bases not matched to a gene: 13. This CDR3 contains 16 residues. Germline CDR1 and CDR2: KGHSH and LQKENI. As DNA, the CDR3 is TGTGCCAGCTCAGAAACTCATACAGGGGAAGGCTATGGCTACACCTTC. The encoded protein is CASSETHTGEGYGYTF.

The J gene is TRBJ2-7, the V gene TRBV6-6; D is unclear. This CDR3 is built from 15 residues. Germline V gene data show CDR1 as MNHNY and CDR2 as SVGAGI (reference sequence). The V end was cut by 2 bases, the J end by 5 bases, with 16 bases between. DNA for the CDR3: TGTGCCAGCAGTTACGATGTCATTGGGCGCAACGAGCAGTACTTC. This gives the protein CASSYDVIGRNEQYF.

This chain links TRBV6-1 with TRBJ2-3; D possibly uses TRBD1 or TRBD2 (5 bases each). The V gene lost 2 bases and the J gene lost 0 bases, with 9 bases spanning the gap. The CDR3 consists of 15 residues. Germline V gene lookup returns CDR1 MNHNS and CDR2 SASEGT. The CDR3 DNA reads TGTGCCAGCAGTGAAAGAGGGGCTAGCACAGATACGCAGTATTTT. Encoded protein: CASSERGASTDTQYF.

J is TRBJ1-2 and V is TRBV6-5, with 12 positions matching TRBD1. Germline lookup yields CDR1 MNHEY and CDR2 SVGAGI. J gave up 3 bases and V 6 bases, and 5 bases lay outside the gene matches. The CDR3 runs to 15 residues. CDR3 sequence reads: CASRRDRGPHYGYTF. In DNA, the CDR3 is TGTGCCAGCAGGAGGGACAGGGGGCCTCACTATGGCTACACCTTC.

This chain uses TRBV5-4 with TRBJ2-5; TRBD1 matches 8 bases. CDR1 and CDR2 from the germline V gene are SGHNT and YYREEE (reference sequence). The CDR3 consists of 15 residues. Losses at the gene ends were 0 bases for V and 7 bases for J; bases not matched to a gene: 8. CDR3 DNA sequence: TGTGCCAGCAGCTTGGCCGCGGTACAGGGGGGGACCCAGTACTTC. Translation gives CASSLAAVQGGTQYF.

V and J are TRBV30 and TRBJ2-1; D uncertain. CDR3 length: 13 residues. The V end lost 0 bases, the J end lost 2 bases, and 5 bases lay between the germline ends. The V gene's germline CDR1 is GTSNPN and CDR2 SVGIG (reference sequence). The CDR3, as DNA: TGTGCCTGGAGTGTTGGAACCTACAATGAGCAGTTCTTC. Protein: CAWSVGTYNEQFF.